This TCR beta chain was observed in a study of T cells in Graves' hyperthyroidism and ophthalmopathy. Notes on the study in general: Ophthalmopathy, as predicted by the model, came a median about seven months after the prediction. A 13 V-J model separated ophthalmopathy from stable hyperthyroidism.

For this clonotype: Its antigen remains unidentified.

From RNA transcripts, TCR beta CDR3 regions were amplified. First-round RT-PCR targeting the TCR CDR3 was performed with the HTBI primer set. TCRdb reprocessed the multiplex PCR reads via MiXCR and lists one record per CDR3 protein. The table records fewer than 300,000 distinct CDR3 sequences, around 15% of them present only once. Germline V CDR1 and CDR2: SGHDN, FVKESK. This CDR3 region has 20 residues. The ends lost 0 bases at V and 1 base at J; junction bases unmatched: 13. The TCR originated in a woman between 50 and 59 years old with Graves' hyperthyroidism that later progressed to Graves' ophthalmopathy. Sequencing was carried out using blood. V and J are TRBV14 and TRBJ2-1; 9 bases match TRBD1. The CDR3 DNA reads TGTGCCAGCAGCCAAGAAGCCGGCGGGACAGGGAAATATTCCTACAATGAGCAGTTCTTC. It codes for CASSQEAGGTGKYSYNEQFF.